This T cell receptor (beta chain) was identified during a study of Ad26.COV2.S vaccination and SARS-CoV-2 variants. As for the study in general: The vaccine Ad26.COV2.S was put into the muscle once, or twice with 56 days between. Study results and caveats: Vaccine recipients posted higher spike-specific TCR breadth than their placebo counterparts. Reported findings describe substantial breadth in spike-specific CD8+ and CD4+ T cell responses following vaccination.

Method: immunoSEQ multiplex PCR; TCRdb's copy keeps in-frame clones and lacks some. Of about 470,000 clones listed, 80% to 95% were seen once; the top ten hold roughly 4%. As regards this clone: Its antigen is unknown.

Specified treatment: roughly 19 received Ad26.COV2.S at low or high dose, single or two shots; roughly 5 received placebo; per-sample allocation not given. The study sampled participants on day 63 after the first vaccine or placebo injection. A Boston donor was an adult aged 18-55 years. CDR1 is MNHEY, CDR2 SMNVEV, per germline (reference sequence). V was cut by 5 bases and J by 5 bases, with 15 bases left in between. The CDR3 has 14 amino acids. The starting material was peripheral blood, obtained in a trial of Ad26.COV2.S vaccine versus placebo. The chain combines TRBV27 with TRBJ2-5; a possible D gene is TRBD1 (6 bases). The receptor comes from a person aged 18 to 65 who received the Ad26.COV2.S COVID-19 vaccine or a placebo. In DNA form, the CDR3 reads TGTGCCAGCAGTACCTCCACAGGGTTGGAGACCCAGTACTTC. Encoded protein: CASSTSTGLETQYF.